This T cell receptor (beta chain) was documented in a study of OX40 agonist ivuxolimab in advanced cancers. This CDR3 has 20 residues. With V trimmed by 0 bases and J by 1 base, 15 bases remained unmatched. CDR1 and CDR2 from the germline V gene are SGHRS and YFSETQ. Measured with immunoSEQ multiplex PCR; TCRdb has only the in-frame clones, and not every one. The repertoire holds about 58,000 clones, with around 84% as singletons. This specimen was CD4+ or CD8+ T cells sorted from blood, taken in a trial of the OX40 agonist ivuxolimab. The receptor's source is an adult with an advanced solid tumor such as melanoma, head and neck, liver or kidney cancer. V gene TRBV5-1 combines with J gene TRBJ2-3, with 9 bases lining up with TRBD2. This CDR3 reads CASSLARFSSGGGRTDTQYF. The CDR3 nucleotides read TGCGCCAGCAGCTTGGCCCGGTTTAGTAGCGGGGGCGGCCGCACAGATACGCAGTATTTT.